The entry below gives a single T cell receptor (beta chain) sequence along with its context. Method: immunoSEQ multiplex PCR; TCRdb's copy keeps in-frame clones and lacks some. This sample carries around 99,000 clones, 87% of them seen once, and the ten largest clones take 3.5% to 4.5%. These data come from a study of T cell responses to AZD1222 COVID-19 vaccine. The V gene end was trimmed by 1 base and the J gene end by 7 bases; junction bases not matched to a gene: 8. This CDR3 has 15 amino acids. From germline, CDR1 is LGHNA and CDR2 YNFKEQ. This chain uses TRBV4-2 with TRBJ1-2; 8 bases align to TRBD1. Material: peripheral blood, obtained on day 0 of AZD1222 vaccination. This clonotype was obtained from an adult in good health. The CDR3 here is CASSQADTGGGGYTF. As DNA, the CDR3 is TGTGCCAGCAGCCAAGCTGACACAGGGGGGGGTGGCTACACCTTC.